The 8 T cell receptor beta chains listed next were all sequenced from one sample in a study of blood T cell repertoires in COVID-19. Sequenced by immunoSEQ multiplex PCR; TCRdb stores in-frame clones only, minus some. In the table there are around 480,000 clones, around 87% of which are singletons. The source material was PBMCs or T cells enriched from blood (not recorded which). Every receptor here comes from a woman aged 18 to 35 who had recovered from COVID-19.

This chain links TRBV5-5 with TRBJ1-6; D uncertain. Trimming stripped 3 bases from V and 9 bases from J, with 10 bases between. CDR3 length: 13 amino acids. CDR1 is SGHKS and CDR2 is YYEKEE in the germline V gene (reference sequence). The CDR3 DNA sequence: TGTGCCAGCAGCTCGGAGAACCCTTCACCCCTCCACTTT. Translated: CASSSENPSPLHF.

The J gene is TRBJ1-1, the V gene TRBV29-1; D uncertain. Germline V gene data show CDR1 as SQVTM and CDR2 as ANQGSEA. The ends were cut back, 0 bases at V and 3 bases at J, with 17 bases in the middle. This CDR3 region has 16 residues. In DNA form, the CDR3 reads TGCAGCGTTGAAGATTTCGTAACGCTAGGAGACACTGAAGCTTTCTTT. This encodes CSVEDFVTLGDTEAFF.

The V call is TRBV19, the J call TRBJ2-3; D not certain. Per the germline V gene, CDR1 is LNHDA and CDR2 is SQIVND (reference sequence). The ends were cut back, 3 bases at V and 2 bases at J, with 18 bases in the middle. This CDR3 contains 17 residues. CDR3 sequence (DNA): TGTGCCAGTAGTATGCTGGGTGGGCAGTCGTTCACAGATACGCAGTATTTT. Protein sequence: CASSMLGGQSFTDTQYF. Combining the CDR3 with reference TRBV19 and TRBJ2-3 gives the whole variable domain DGGITQSPKYLFRKEGQNVTLSCEQNLNHDAMYWYRQDPGQGLRLIYYSQIVNDFQKGDIAEGYSVSREKKESFPLTVTSAQKNPTAFYLCASSMLGGQSFTDTQYFGPGTRLTVL.

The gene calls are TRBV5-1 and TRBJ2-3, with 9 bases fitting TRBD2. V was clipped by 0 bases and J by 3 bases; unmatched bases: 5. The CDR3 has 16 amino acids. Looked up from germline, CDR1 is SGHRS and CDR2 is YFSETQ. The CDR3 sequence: CASSLGIAGETDTQYF. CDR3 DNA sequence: TGCGCCAGCAGCTTGGGAATAGCGGGGGAAACAGATACGCAGTATTTT.

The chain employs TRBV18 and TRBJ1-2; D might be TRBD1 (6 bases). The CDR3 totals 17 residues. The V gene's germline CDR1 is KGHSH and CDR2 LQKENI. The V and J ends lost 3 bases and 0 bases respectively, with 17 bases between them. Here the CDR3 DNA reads TGTGCCAGCTCACCTGAAAGGGGGACCGTCGCTAACTATGGCTACACCTTC. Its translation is CASSPERGTVANYGYTF. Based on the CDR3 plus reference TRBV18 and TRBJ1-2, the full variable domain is NAGVMQNPRHLVRRRGQEARLRCSPMKGHSHVYWYRQLPEEGLKFMVYLQKENIIDESGMPKERFSAEFPKEGPSILRIQQVVRGDSAAYFCASSPERGTVANYGYTFGSGTRLTVV.

The CDR3 region is CSVVGGNGYTF. The CDR3 nucleotides read TGCAGCGTTGTCGGAGGGAATGGCTACACCTTC. The chain is built from TRBV29-1 and TRBJ1-2; no definite D call. Germline CDR1 reads SQVTM; CDR2 reads ANQGSEA. V lost 4 bases to trimming and J lost 6 bases, with 9 bases between them. CDR3 length equals 11 residues.

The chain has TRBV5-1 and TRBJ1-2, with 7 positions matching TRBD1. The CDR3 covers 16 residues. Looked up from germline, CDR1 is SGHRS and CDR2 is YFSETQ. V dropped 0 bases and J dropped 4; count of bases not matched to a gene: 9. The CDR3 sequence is CASSLGTAGGLYGYTF. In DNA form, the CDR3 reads TGCGCCAGCAGCTTGGGGACCGCAGGGGGTCTCTATGGCTACACCTTC.

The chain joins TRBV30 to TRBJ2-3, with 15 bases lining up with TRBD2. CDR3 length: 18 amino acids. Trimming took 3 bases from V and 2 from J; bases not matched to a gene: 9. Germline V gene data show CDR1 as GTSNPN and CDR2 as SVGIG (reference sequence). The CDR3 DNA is TGTGCCTGGAGAGCGGTCGGGACTAGCGGGGGGTACACAGATACGCAGTATTTT. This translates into CAWRAVGTSGGYTDTQYF.